These T cell receptor beta chains were read from a single sample in a study of T-cell memory formation after mild COVID-19. TCRdb recomputed calls from the 5' RACE reads with MiXCR, one row per CDR3 protein. The sample contains 400,000 to 500,000 distinct CDR3 sequences, 20% of which appear only once. The sequencing sample was made of PBMCs or a T cell subset sorted from them (not recorded which). The source of these receptors is an adult woman who had mild COVID-19 (a few samples of this study predate the infection). Cell type and time point are not known. CDR3s include the opening cysteine and the closing phenylalanine or tryptophan. Each record gives: J gene, V gene, D gene, clone size, CDR3 protein, CDR3 DNA. A D gene is named only where the DNA matches it firmly. A clone size is listed for some rows: how often the clone was seen (once, few, many), or a class if it is expanded.

>TRBJ1-2|TRBV6-4|TRBD1|few
CASKPGQSSNYGYTF
TGTGCCAGCAAACCGGGACAGTCGTCTAACTATGGCTACACCTTC
>TRBJ1-1|TRBV29-1|.|few
CSAGQTNTEAFF
TGCAGCGCTGGACAGACGAACACTGAAGCTTTCTTT
>TRBJ2-7|TRBV5-6|TRBD2|few
CASSLAKVSSGRREQYF
TGTGCCAGCAGCTTGGCCAAAGTTTCTAGCGGGAGGCGCGAGCAGTACTTC
>TRBJ1-5|TRBV27|.|.
CASSYRDGWEPQHF
TGTGCCAGCAGTTACCGGGACGGATGGGAGCCCCAGCATTTT
>TRBJ2-1|TRBV20-1|TRBD2|.
CSARDNSGSSYNEQFF
TGCAGTGCTAGAGATAATAGCGGGAGCTCCTACAATGAGCAGTTCTTC
>TRBJ2-7|TRBV28|TRBD2|.
CASRPRGVSYEQYF
TGTGCCAGCAGACCCCGGGGGGTCTCCTACGAGCAGTACTTC
>TRBJ1-2|TRBV6-1|TRBD1|many
CASSFEQGASGYTF
TGTGCCAGCAGTTTCGAACAGGGGGCGAGCGGCTACACCTTC
>TRBJ2-7|TRBV5-5|.|few
CASSLSGHHSYEQYF
TGTGCCAGCAGCCTTTCGGGACACCACTCCTACGAGCAGTACTTC
>TRBJ2-7|TRBV11-3|TRBD2|.
CASSLSSSGAYEQYF
TGTGCCAGCAGCTTATCGTCTAGCGGGGCCTACGAGCAGTACTTC
>TRBJ2-5|TRBV25-1|.|few
CASSDPSRAPRETQYF
TGTGCCAGCAGTGATCCTTCCAGGGCCCCAAGAGAGACCCAGTACTTC
>TRBJ2-7|TRBV7-9|.|.
CASSLPPRFEQYF
TGTGCCAGCAGCTTACCTCCCCGATTCGAGCAGTACTTC
>TRBJ2-7|TRBV24-1|TRBD2|.
CATSEPGTSPQYF
TGTGCCACCAGTGAACCTGGGACTAGCCCACAGTACTTC
>TRBJ2-7|TRBV12-5|.|.
CASGRNYEQYF
TGTGCTAGTGGCCGGAACTACGAGCAGTACTTC
>TRBJ1-2|TRBV5-4|.|few
CASSLRGEHGYTF
TGTGCCAGCAGCTTGCGAGGGGAGCATGGCTACACCTTC
>TRBJ2-1|TRBV4-3|TRBD1|few
CASSHDPPGGTRNEQFF
TGCGCCAGCAGCCACGATCCCCCAGGGGGCACGCGTAATGAGCAGTTCTTC
>TRBJ2-3|TRBV2|.|few
CASRTGRPQDTQYF
TGTGCCAGCAGGACAGGCAGACCACAAGATACGCAGTATTTT
>TRBJ2-2|TRBV30|.|few
CAWTPQPGGTGELFF
TGTGCCTGGACCCCCCAGCCTGGGGGCACCGGGGAGCTGTTTTTT
>TRBJ2-1|TRBV7-9|TRBD2|few
CASSFRLAGEKEQFF
TGTGCCAGCAGCTTTCGGCTAGCGGGAGAAAAAGAGCAGTTCTTC
>TRBJ2-3|TRBV20-1|.|few
CSALTRGRVTDTQYF
TGCAGTGCTCTTACGCGGGGCCGCGTCACAGATACGCAGTATTTT
>TRBJ2-7|TRBV9|TRBD2|few
CASSSGRAGSYEQYF
TGTGCCAGCAGCTCCGGGAGGGCCGGCTCCTACGAGCAGTACTTC
>TRBJ2-7|TRBV6-2/TRBV6-3|.|few
CASSAQETGPTYEQYF
TGTGCCAGCAGCGCGCAAGAAACCGGGCCGACCTACGAGCAGTACTTC
>TRBJ1-2|TRBV18|.|.
CASSPPSRNNYGYTF
TGTGCCAGCTCACCACCCTCTCGGAATAACTATGGCTACACCTTC
>TRBJ2-6|TRBV9|.|.
CASSVVRDGGSGANVLTF
TGTGCCAGCAGCGTAGTTAGGGACGGAGGCTCTGGGGCCAACGTCCTGACTTTC
>TRBJ2-2|TRBV28|TRBD1|.
CASSQTGANTGELFF
TGTGCCAGCAGTCAAACAGGGGCTAACACCGGGGAGCTGTTTTTT
>TRBJ1-1|TRBV5-1|TRBD1|.
CASSRDRLGNTEAFF
TGCGCCAGCAGTAGGGACAGGTTGGGGAACACTGAAGCTTTCTTT
>TRBJ1-1|TRBV6-1|.|few
CASSSGAGNTEAFF
TGTGCCAGCTCTTCGGGAGCCGGGAACACTGAAGCTTTCTTT
>TRBJ2-7|TRBV7-8|TRBD1|.
CASSRRTGVMYEQYF
TGTGCCAGCAGCAGACGTACAGGGGTGATGTACGAGCAGTACTTC
>TRBJ2-2|TRBV28|TRBD1|few
CASRPRGMNTGELFF
TGTGCCAGCCGACCCAGGGGGATGAACACCGGGGAGCTGTTTTTT
>TRBJ2-1|TRBV28|.|.
CASSLTEQFF
TGTGCCAGCAGTTTGACAGAGCAGTTCTTC
>TRBJ1-1|TRBV30|.|few
CAWSPTNTEAFF
TGTGCCTGGAGCCCTACGAACACTGAAGCTTTCTTT
>TRBJ2-1|TRBV5-5|TRBD2|few
CASSLRGVTSGGYNEQFF
TGTGCCAGCAGCTTGCGGGGAGTGACTAGCGGGGGTTACAATGAGCAGTTCTTC
>TRBJ1-1|TRBV10-3|.|few
CAISETEGGTEAFF
TGTGCCATCAGTGAGACAGAAGGAGGGACTGAAGCTTTCTTT
>TRBJ2-1|TRBV24-1|.|.
CATSDPVSDSSYNEQFF
TGTGCCACCAGTGACCCAGTTTCGGATAGCTCCTACAATGAGCAGTTCTTC
>TRBJ1-1|TRBV7-9|TRBD1|few
CASSPTGGYTEAFF
TGTGCCAGCAGCCCGACAGGGGGCTACACTGAAGCTTTCTTT
>TRBJ2-7|TRBV9|.|.
CASSAGDRRFYEQYF
TGTGCCAGCAGCGCGGGGGACAGACGGTTCTACGAGCAGTACTTC
>TRBJ2-2|TRBV20-1|.|few
CSVSGTNTGELFF
TGCAGTGTCTCAGGCACGAACACCGGGGAGCTGTTTTTT
>TRBJ2-7|TRBV7-6|.|many
CASSSAQHSYEQYF
TGTGCCAGCAGCTCCGCCCAGCATTCCTACGAGCAGTACTTC
>TRBJ2-3|TRBV18|.|few
CASSFTAGTTDTQYF
TGTGCCAGCTCATTTACGGCGGGGACGACAGATACGCAGTATTTT
>TRBJ2-7|TRBV27|.|few
CASRTLGLGGNRRTRASSYEQYF
TGTGCCAGCAGGACCCTCGGGTTGGGGGGAAACAGGCGCACGAGGGCAAGCTCCTACGAGCAGTACTTC
>TRBJ2-7|TRBV7-2|TRBD2|few
CASSGTRSGRINEQYF
TGTGCCAGCAGCGGAACCCGAAGCGGGAGGATCAACGAGCAGTACTTC
>TRBJ2-3|TRBV7-9|.|few
CASSYRRPTDTQYF
TGTGCCAGCAGCTACCGCAGACCTACAGATACGCAGTATTTT
>TRBJ2-1|TRBV19|.|.
CASSNPGNNEQFF
TGTGCCAGTAGTAACCCGGGGAACAATGAGCAGTTCTTC
>TRBJ2-7|TRBV7-9|TRBD2|few
CASSLSLAGGLREQYF
TGTGCCAGCAGCTTGAGCCTAGCGGGGGGGCTCCGGGAGCAGTACTTC
>TRBJ2-3|TRBV14|.|.
CASSQESKGADTQYF
TGTGCCAGCAGCCAAGAGTCCAAAGGTGCAGATACGCAGTATTTT
>TRBJ1-2|TRBV29-1|.|.
CSVDSGYTF
TGCAGCGTTGATTCCGGCTACACCTTC
>TRBJ2-7|TRBV12-3/TRBV12-4|.|.
CASTPGRESYEQYF
TGTGCCAGCACCCCCGGACGGGAATCCTACGAGCAGTACTTC
>TRBJ2-2|TRBV6-1|.|.
CASSDRGEGTGELFF
TGTGCCAGCTCGGACCGAGGGGAAGGGACCGGGGAGCTGTTTTTT